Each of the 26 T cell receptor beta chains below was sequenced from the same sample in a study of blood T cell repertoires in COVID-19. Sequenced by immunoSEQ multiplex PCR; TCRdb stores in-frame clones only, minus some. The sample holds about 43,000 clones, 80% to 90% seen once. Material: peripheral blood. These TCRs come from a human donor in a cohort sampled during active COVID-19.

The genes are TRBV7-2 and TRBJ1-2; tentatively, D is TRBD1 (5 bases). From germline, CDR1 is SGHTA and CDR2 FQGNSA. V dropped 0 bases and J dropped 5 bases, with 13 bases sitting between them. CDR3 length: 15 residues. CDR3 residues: CASSLARQGQYGYTF. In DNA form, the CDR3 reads TGTGCCAGCAGCTTAGCCCGCCAGGGTCAATATGGCTACACCTTC.

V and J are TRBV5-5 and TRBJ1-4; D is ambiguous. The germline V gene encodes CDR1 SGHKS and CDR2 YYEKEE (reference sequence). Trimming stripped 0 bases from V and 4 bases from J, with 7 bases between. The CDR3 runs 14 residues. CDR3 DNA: TGTGCCAGCAGCTTGGTGTGGAGTAATGAAAAACTGTTTTTT. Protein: CASSLVWSNEKLFF.

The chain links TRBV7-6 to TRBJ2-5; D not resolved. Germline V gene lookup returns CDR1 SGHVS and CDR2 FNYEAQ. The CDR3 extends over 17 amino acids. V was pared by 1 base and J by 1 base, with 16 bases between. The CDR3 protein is CASSLEVHGSPQETQYF. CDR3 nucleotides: TGTGCCAGCAGCTTAGAAGTGCACGGGTCGCCCCAAGAGACCCAGTACTTC.

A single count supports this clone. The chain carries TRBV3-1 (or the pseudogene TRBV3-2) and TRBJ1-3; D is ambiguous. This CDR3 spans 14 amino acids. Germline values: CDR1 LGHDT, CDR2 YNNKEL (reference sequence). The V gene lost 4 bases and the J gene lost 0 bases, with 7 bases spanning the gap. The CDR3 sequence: CASSPTLSGNTIYF. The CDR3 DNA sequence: TGTGCCAGCAGCCCGACTCTCTCTGGAAACACCATATATTTT.

As DNA, the CDR3 is TGCAGCGTTGCCACTAGCGCCCTGCAGTACTTC. Encoded protein: CSVATSALQYF. V usage is TRBV29-1 and J usage is TRBJ2-7, with 7 nucleotides matching TRBD2. V shed 4 bases and J 9 bases; nucleotides not matched to a gene: 6. Germline assignment: CDR1 SQVTM and CDR2 ANQGSEA. The CDR3 extends over 11 amino acids.

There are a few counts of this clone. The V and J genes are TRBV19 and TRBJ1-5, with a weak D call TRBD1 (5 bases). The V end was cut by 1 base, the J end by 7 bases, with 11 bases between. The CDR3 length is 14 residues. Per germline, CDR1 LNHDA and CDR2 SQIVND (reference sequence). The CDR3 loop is CASSIGGDGQPQHF. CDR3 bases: TGTGCCAGTAGTATAGGGGGGGATGGGCAGCCCCAGCATTTT. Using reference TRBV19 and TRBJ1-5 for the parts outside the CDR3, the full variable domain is DGGITQSPKYLFRKEGQNVTLSCEQNLNHDAMYWYRQDPGQGLRLIYYSQIVNDFQKGDIAEGYSVSREKKESFPLTVTSAQKNPTAFYLCASSIGGDGQPQHFGDGTRLSIL.

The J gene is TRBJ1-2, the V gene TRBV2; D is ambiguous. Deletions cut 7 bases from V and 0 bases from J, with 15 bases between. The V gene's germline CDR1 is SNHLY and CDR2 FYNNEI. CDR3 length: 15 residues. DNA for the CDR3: TGTGCCAGCAAAAGGAACGAGGGTACTAACTATGGCTACACCTTC. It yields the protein CASKRNEGTNYGYTF. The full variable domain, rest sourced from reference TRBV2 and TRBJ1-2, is EPEVTQTPSHQVTQMGQEVILRCVPISNHLYFYWYRQILGQKVEFLVSFYNNEISEKSEIFDDQFSVERPDGSNFTLKIRSTKLEDSAMYFCASKRNEGTNYGYTFGSGTRLTVV.

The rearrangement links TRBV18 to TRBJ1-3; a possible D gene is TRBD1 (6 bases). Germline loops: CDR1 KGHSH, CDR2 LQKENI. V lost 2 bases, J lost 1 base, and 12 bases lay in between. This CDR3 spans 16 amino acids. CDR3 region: CASSPAGANSGNTIYF. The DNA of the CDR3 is TGTGCCAGCTCACCAGCGGGGGCGAATTCTGGAAACACCATATATTTT.

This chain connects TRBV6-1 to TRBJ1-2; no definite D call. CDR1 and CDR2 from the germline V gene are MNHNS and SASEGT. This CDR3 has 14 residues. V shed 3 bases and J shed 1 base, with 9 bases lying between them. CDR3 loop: CASSEIGINYGYTF. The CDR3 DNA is TGTGCCAGCAGTGAGATCGGGATTAACTATGGCTACACCTTC.

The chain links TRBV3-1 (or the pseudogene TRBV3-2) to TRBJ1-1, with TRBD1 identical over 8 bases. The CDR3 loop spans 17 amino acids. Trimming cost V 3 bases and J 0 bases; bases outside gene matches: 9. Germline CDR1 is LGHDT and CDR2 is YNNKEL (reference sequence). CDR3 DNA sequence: TGTGCCAGCAGCCATCCACAGGGGGGCCTAATGAACACTGAAGCTTTCTTT. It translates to CASSHPQGGLMNTEAFF.

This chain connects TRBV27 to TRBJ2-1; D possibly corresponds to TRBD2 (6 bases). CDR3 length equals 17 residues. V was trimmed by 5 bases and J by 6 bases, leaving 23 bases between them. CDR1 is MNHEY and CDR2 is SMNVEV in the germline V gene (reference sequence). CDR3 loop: CASSPGRAGTYRNEQFF. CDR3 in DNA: TGTGCCAGCAGTCCGGGTAGGGCAGGGACTTATCGCAATGAGCAGTTCTTC.

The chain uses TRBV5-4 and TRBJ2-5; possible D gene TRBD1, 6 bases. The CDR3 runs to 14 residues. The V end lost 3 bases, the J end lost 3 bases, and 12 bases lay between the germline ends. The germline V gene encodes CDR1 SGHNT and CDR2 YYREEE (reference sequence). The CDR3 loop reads CASSSPRTEETQYF. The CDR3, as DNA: TGTGCCAGCAGCTCACCTCGGACAGAAGAGACCCAGTACTTC.

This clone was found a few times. The CDR3 DNA reads as TGTGCCAGCAGTACCTTACGGGCGGGGAGCGGCTACACCTTC. Translating gives CASSTLRAGSGYTF. The chain uses TRBV6-5 and TRBJ1-2; D is unresolved. Germline V gene lookup returns CDR1 MNHEY and CDR2 SVGAGI. The CDR3 is 14 amino acids. V shed 5 bases and J shed 8 bases, with 18 bases lying between them.

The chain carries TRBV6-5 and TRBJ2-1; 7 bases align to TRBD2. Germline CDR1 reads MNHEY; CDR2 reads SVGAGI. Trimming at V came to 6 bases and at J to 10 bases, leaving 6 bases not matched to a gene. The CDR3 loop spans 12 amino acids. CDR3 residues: CASRRENREQFF. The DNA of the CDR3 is TGTGCCAGCAGGCGGGAGAATCGCGAGCAGTTCTTC.

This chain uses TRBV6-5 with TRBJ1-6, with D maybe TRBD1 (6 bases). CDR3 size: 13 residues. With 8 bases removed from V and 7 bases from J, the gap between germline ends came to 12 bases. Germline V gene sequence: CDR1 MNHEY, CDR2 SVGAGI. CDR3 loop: CASHRAQNSPLHF. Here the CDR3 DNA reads TGTGCCAGCCACAGGGCACAGAATTCACCCCTCCACTTT.

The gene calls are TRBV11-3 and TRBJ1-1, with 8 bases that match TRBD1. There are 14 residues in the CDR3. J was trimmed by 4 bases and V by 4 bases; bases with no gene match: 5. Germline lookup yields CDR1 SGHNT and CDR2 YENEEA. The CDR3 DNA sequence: TGTGCCAGCAGCTCGCACACAGGGGGCACTGAAGCTTTCTTT. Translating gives CASSSHTGGTEAFF.

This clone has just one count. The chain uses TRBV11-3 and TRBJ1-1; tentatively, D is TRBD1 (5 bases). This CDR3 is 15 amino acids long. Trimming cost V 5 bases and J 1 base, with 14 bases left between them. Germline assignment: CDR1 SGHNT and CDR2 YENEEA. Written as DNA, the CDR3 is TGTGCCAGCAGCCGAAGGGGTTCAGAGAACACTGAAGCTTTCTTT. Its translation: CASSRRGSENTEAFF.

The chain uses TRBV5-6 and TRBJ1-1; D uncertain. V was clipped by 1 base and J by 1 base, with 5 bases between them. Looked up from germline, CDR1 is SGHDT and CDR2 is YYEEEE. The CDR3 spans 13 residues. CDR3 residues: CASSLRGNTEAFF. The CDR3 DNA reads TGTGCCAGCAGCTTGCGAGGGAACACTGAAGCTTTCTTT. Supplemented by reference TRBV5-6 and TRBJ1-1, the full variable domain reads DAGVTQSPTHLIKTRGQQVTLRCSPKSGHDTVSWYQQALGQGPQFIFQYYEEEERQRGNFPDRFSGHQFPNYSSELNVNALLLGDSALYLCASSLRGNTEAFFGQGTRLTVV.

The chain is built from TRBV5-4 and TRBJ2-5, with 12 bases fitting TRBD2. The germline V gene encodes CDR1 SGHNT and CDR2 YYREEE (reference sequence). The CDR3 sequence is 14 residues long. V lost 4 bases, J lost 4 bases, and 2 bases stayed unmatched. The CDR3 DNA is TGTGCCAGCAGCCTACTAGCGGGGGGAGAGACCCAGTACTTC. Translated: CASSLLAGGETQYF.

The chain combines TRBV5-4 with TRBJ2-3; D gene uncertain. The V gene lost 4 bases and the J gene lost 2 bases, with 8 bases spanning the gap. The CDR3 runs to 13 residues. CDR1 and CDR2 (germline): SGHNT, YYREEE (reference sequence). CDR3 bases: TGTGCCAGCAGCCTGGATCTCACAGATACGCAGTATTTT. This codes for CASSLDLTDTQYF. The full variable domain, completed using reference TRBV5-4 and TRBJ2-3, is ETGVTQSPTHLIKTRGQQVTLRCSSQSGHNTVSWYQQALGQGPQFIFQYYREEENGRGNFPPRFSGLQFPNYSSELNVNALELDDSALYLCASSLDLTDTQYFGPGTRLTVL.

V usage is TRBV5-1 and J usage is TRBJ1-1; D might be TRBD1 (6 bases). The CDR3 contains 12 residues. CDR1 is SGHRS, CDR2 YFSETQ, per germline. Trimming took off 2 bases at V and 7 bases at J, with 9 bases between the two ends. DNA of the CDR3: TGCGCCAGCAGCTTTACAGGGATTGAAGCTTTCTTT. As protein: CASSFTGIEAFF.

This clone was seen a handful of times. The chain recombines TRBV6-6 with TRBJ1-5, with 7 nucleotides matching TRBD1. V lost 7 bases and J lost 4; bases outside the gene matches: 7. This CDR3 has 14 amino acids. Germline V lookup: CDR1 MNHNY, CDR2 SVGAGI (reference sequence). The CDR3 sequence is CASNDRVGNQPQHF. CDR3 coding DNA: TGTGCCAGCAACGACAGGGTGGGGAATCAGCCCCAGCATTTT.

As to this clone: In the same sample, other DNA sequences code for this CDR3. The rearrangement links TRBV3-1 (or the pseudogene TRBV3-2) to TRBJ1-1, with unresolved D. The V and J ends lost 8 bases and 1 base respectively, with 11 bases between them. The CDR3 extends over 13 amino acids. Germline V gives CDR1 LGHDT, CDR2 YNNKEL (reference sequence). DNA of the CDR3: TGTGCCAGCCGGGGTGAGGGGAACACTGAAGCTTTCTTT. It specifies CASRGEGNTEAFF.

The CDR3 DNA reads as TGTGCCAGCAGCGTATTACAGGGGGTGGTAGGCTATGGCTACACCTTC. It is translated as CASSVLQGVVGYGYTF. The chain recombines TRBV9 with TRBJ1-2, with 8 bases matching TRBD1. This CDR3 is built from 16 residues. Germline values: CDR1 SGDLS, CDR2 YYNGEE. Trimming removed 1 base from V and 4 bases from J; junction bases left unmatched: 9.

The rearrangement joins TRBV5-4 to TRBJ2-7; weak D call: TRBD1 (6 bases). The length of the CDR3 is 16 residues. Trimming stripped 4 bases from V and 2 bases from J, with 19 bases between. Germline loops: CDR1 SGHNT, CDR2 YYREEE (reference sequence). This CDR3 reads CASSHGTNSQTYEQYF. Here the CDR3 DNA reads TGTGCCAGCAGCCACGGGACAAACTCGCAAACCTACGAGCAGTACTTC.

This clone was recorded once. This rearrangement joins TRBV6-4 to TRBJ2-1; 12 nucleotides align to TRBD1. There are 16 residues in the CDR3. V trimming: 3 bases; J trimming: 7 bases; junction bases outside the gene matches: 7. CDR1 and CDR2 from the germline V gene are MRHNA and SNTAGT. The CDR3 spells CASSETGTGGWNEQFF. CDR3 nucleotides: TGTGCCAGCAGTGAGACCGGGACAGGGGGCTGGAATGAGCAGTTCTTC.